A single sample gave rise to the 24 T cell receptor beta chains below, sequenced in a study of cytomegalovirus exposure and HLA in healthy donors. Researchers ran the PCR with 60 Vbeta and 13 Jbeta primers. Measured with immunoSEQ multiplex PCR; TCRdb has only the in-frame clones, and not every one. The sample contains tens of thousands of clones, under 85% of which appear only once. Sequencing used PBMCs. Source of these receptors: a man between 50 and 59 years old in good health and CMV-seronegative.

The CDR3 loop reads CASSPSTGKSTDTQYF. CDR3 bases: TGTGCCAGCAGCCCTAGCACAGGGAAGAGTACAGATACGCAGTATTTT. The chain recombines TRBV9 with TRBJ2-3, with a weak D call TRBD1 (6 bases). This CDR3 has 16 amino acids. The germline gives CDR1 SGDLS, CDR2 YYNGEE. The V end lost 4 bases, the J end lost 3 bases, and 18 bases lay between the germline ends.

The chain combines TRBV18 with TRBJ2-1; D is possibly TRBD2 (6 bases). The CDR3 length is 18 residues. CDR1 and CDR2 (germline): KGHSH, LQKENI. Trimming removed 1 base at V and 4 bases at J, with 20 bases between. CDR3 amino acids: CASSPQGRGSLFYNEQFF. The CDR3 DNA is TGTGCCAGCTCACCACAGGGGCGGGGTTCGCTCTTTTACAATGAGCAGTTCTTC. The full variable domain, in which reference TRBV18 and TRBJ2-1 provide the parts outside the CDR3, is NAGVMQNPRHLVRRRGQEARLRCSPMKGHSHVYWYRQLPEEGLKFMVYLQKENIIDESGMPKERFSAEFPKEGPSILRIQQVVRGDSAAYFCASSPQGRGSLFYNEQFFGPGTRLTVL.

This clone was seen only once. This chain connects TRBV5-4 to TRBJ2-3; no definite D call. The CDR3 is made up of 14 amino acids. The germline V and J ends were trimmed by 0 bases and 2 bases, with 7 bases remaining between them. Germline CDR1 is SGHNT and CDR2 is YYREEE (reference sequence). CDR3 sequence reads: CASSLGATTDTQYF. DNA of the CDR3: TGTGCCAGCAGCTTGGGAGCGACCACAGATACGCAGTATTTT.

The count of this clone is one. The gene calls are TRBV6-5 and TRBJ2-2, with 9 bases matching TRBD1. The CDR3 length is 14 residues. Trimming removed 6 bases from V and 8 bases from J; junction bases left unmatched: 7. Germline V CDR1 and CDR2: MNHEY, SVGAGI. Here the CDR3 reads CASSTGTGRGELFF. The CDR3 bases are TGTGCCAGCAGCACCGGGACAGGGAGAGGGGAGCTGTTTTTT.

This sequence joins TRBV10-3 and TRBJ2-3, with 8 bases identical to TRBD2. The CDR3 is made up of 14 amino acids. V lost 7 bases to trimming and J lost 2 bases; unmatched junction nucleotides: 5. CDR1 ENHRY and CDR2 SYGVKD come from the germline V gene. The CDR3 sequence: CAIKGLGNTDTQYF. CDR3 coding DNA: TGTGCCATCAAGGGACTAGGTAACACAGATACGCAGTATTTT.

V and J are TRBV6-1 and TRBJ2-3; D is ambiguous. The CDR3 runs 14 residues. The germline CDR1 and CDR2 sequences are MNHNS and SASEGT. Trimming removed 4 bases from V and 6 bases from J, with 14 bases in between. The CDR3 nucleotides read TGTGCCAGCAGTGGAGCCTTCCTGGAGGATACGCAGTATTTT. Amino acids: CASSGAFLEDTQYF.

V usage is TRBV29-1 and J usage is TRBJ1-2, with D possibly being TRBD1 (5 bases). The V end lost 4 bases, the J end lost 11 bases, and 8 bases lay between the germline ends. Germline CDR1 reads SQVTM; CDR2 reads ANQGSEA. CDR3 length: 9 residues. The CDR3 bases are TGCAGCGTTGTGCAGGGATACACCTTC. It codes for CSVVQGYTF.

This chain uses TRBV29-1 with TRBJ1-1; D not resolved. Trimming pared 3 bases from V and 11 bases from J, leaving 10 bases between. Per the germline V gene, CDR1 is SQVTM and CDR2 is ANQGSEA. The CDR3 runs to 10 residues. CDR3 sequence (DNA): TGCAGCGTTGAGGAGTTACGCGCTTTCTTT. This codes for CSVEELRAFF.

V usage is TRBV5-1 and J usage is TRBJ2-5; 10 nucleotides agree with TRBD2. V shed 2 bases, J shed 5 bases, and the junction held 9 bases outside the gene matches. This CDR3 is built from 16 residues. Germline lookup yields CDR1 SGHRS and CDR2 YFSETQ. CDR3 nucleotides: TGCGCCAGCAGCTTCTCCGGGACTAGCGTTGGCGAGACCCAGTACTTC. The encoded protein is CASSFSGTSVGETQYF.

The rearrangement links TRBV7-9 to TRBJ2-1; TRBD2 matches at 7 bases. The V gene's germline CDR1 is SEHNR and CDR2 FQNEAQ (reference sequence). This CDR3 is built from 16 residues. Losses at the gene ends were 7 bases for V and 9 bases for J; bases not matched to a gene: 18. The CDR3 region is CASIGRSGLSRSEQFF. The CDR3 region has the DNA TGTGCCAGCATCGGGAGGTCGGGACTGTCCAGAAGTGAGCAGTTCTTC.

This chain links TRBV6-5 with TRBJ2-1, with 7 bases fitting TRBD1. The CDR3 is 15 residues long. J was trimmed by 0 bases and V by 6 bases; bases with no gene match: 5. From germline, CDR1 is MNHEY and CDR2 SVGAGI. The CDR3 coding sequence is TGTGCCAGCAGGCCACCAGGGGGCTCCTACAATGAGCAGTTCTTC. This encodes CASRPPGGSYNEQFF.

This clone was seen only a few times. The chain carries TRBV29-1 and TRBJ1-3; the D gene is possibly TRBD1 (5 bases). The length of the CDR3 is 13 residues. Germline V gene lookup returns CDR1 SQVTM and CDR2 ANQGSEA. Trimming left V 4 bases short and J 4 bases short, with 11 bases between. CDR3 sequence: CSVADRLGNTIYF. In DNA, the CDR3 is TGCAGCGTTGCCGACAGACTCGGAAACACCATATATTTT. The entire variable domain, with the rest obtained from reference TRBV29-1 and TRBJ1-3, is as follows: SAVISQKPSRDICQRGTSLTIQCQVDSQVTMMFWYRQQPGQSLTLIATANQGSEATYESGFVIDKFPISRPNLTFSTLTVSNMSPEDSSIYLCSVADRLGNTIYFGEGSWLTVV.

V gene TRBV4-1 combines with J gene TRBJ1-4; maybe TRBD1 (5 bases). This CDR3 region has 15 residues. CDR1 and CDR2 from the germline V gene are MGHRA and YSYEKL. V was cut by 4 bases and J by 7 bases, with 16 bases left in between. This CDR3 is CASSLMELQGEKLFF. The DNA for the CDR3 is TGCGCCAGCAGCCTGATGGAGCTGCAGGGTGAAAAACTGTTTTTT.

This clone was seen once. The CDR3 sequence: CASSNPERFTDTQYF. CDR3 bases: TGTGCCAGTAGTAATCCCGAGAGGTTCACAGATACGCAGTATTTT. J is TRBJ2-3 and V is TRBV19, with D unclear. This CDR3 contains 15 residues. Germline CDR1 LNHDA, CDR2 SQIVND (reference sequence). V was trimmed by 4 bases and J by 2 bases, leaving 13 bases between them.

This chain joins TRBV5-6 and TRBJ2-2, with 10 bases matching TRBD2. The CDR3 has 17 residues. V dropped 1 base and J dropped 6; count of bases not matched to a gene: 9. Germline V gene data show CDR1 as SGHDT and CDR2 as YYEEEE. CDR3 DNA: TGTGCCAGCAGCTTGTTCCGACTAGCGGGCTTTCCCGGGGAGCTGTTTTTT. Translated: CASSLFRLAGFPGELFF.

V usage is TRBV18 and J usage is TRBJ1-2, with a weak D call TRBD1 (6 bases). The germline V gene encodes CDR1 KGHSH and CDR2 LQKENI. CDR3 length: 14 amino acids. V lost 4 bases and J lost 3, with 12 bases in between. The CDR3: CASSLRGDDYGYTF. The CDR3 DNA reads as TGTGCCAGCTCACTCAGGGGAGATGACTATGGCTACACCTTC.

This chain connects TRBV9 to TRBJ2-1; the D gene is possibly TRBD2 (6 bases). Germline lookup yields CDR1 SGDLS and CDR2 YYNGEE. The CDR3 extends over 15 amino acids. V was trimmed by 2 bases and J by 2 bases, leaving 11 bases between them. The CDR3 loop is CASSVSGGPYNEQFF. CDR3 coding DNA: TGTGCCAGCAGCGTTAGTGGAGGGCCCTACAATGAGCAGTTCTTC.

The J gene is TRBJ1-3, the V gene TRBV7-9; a possible D gene is TRBD1 (6 bases). The CDR3 is 16 amino acids. CDR1 SEHNR and CDR2 FQNEAQ come from the germline V gene (reference sequence). V lost 5 bases to trimming and J lost 2 bases, with 16 bases between them. In nucleotides, the CDR3 is TGTGCCAGCAGCCCACCAACCAGGGGTACTGGAAACACCATATATTTT. The encoded protein is CASSPPTRGTGNTIYF. Full variable domain (outside the CDR3, taken from reference TRBV7-9 and TRBJ1-3): DTGVSQNPRHKITKRGQNVTFRCDPISEHNRLYWYRQTLGQGPEFLTYFQNEAQLEKSRLLSDRFSAERPKGSFSTLEIQRTEQGDSAMYLCASSPPTRGTGNTIYFGEGSWLTVV.

The genes are TRBV30 and TRBJ2-6, with D perhaps matching TRBD2 (5 bases). The germline CDR1 and CDR2 sequences are GTSNPN and SVGIG (reference sequence). Trimming pared 4 bases from V and 6 bases from J, leaving 22 bases between. This CDR3 region has 17 residues. The CDR3 DNA follows: TGTGCCTGGAATTTACCGGGAACATTTTACTCGGCCAACGTCCTGACTTTC. This gives the protein CAWNLPGTFYSANVLTF.

CDR3 loop: CASSFGGWVASRNTQYF. In nucleotides, the CDR3 is TGTGCCAGCAGTTTCGGCGGGTGGGTGGCCAGCCGGAATACGCAGTATTTT. The chain is built from TRBV27 and TRBJ2-3; D is perhaps TRBD2 (5 bases). The germline V gene encodes CDR1 MNHEY and CDR2 SMNVEV (reference sequence). Trimming stripped 3 bases from V and 7 bases from J, with 23 bases between. The CDR3 runs to 17 residues.

This chain uses TRBV30 with TRBJ1-2; D is perhaps TRBD1 (6 bases). The CDR3 is 18 residues long. Germline lookup yields CDR1 GTSNPN and CDR2 SVGIG (reference sequence). The V end was cut by 7 bases, the J end by 7 bases, with 34 bases between. DNA for the CDR3: TGTGCCTACGCGTTGCCCCCTGGACACCGGGGGGGGGCGGTTGGCTACACCTTC. It is translated as CAYALPPGHRGGAVGYTF.

In its sample, this clone was seen once. The chain links TRBV2 to TRBJ2-2; D unclear. Trimming removed 5 bases from V and 0 bases from J, with 7 bases in between. Germline V lookup: CDR1 SNHLY, CDR2 FYNNEI. This CDR3 comprises 14 residues. The CDR3, as DNA: TGTGCCAGCAGTTTGGCCGCGAACACCGGGGAGCTGTTTTTT. Translation gives CASSLAANTGELFF.

The rearrangement joins TRBV6-1 to TRBJ1-1; D is perhaps TRBD1 (6 bases). V lost 2 bases, J lost 4 bases, and 11 bases lay in between. Germline V gene sequence: CDR1 MNHNS, CDR2 SASEGT. The CDR3 is 14 amino acids. Here the CDR3 reads CASSESQGSTEAFF. The CDR3 coding sequence is TGTGCCAGCAGTGAAAGTCAGGGGTCCACTGAAGCTTTCTTT.

V and J are TRBV6-5 and TRBJ1-5; unclear D gene. CDR3 length equals 11 residues. Germline V CDR1 and CDR2: MNHEY, SVGAGI. Trimming took off 5 bases at V and 9 bases at J, with 8 bases between the two ends. CDR3 sequence: CASSERGPQHF. As DNA, the CDR3 is TGTGCCAGCAGTGAACGCGGGCCCCAGCATTTT.